These T cell receptor beta chains were read from a single sample in a study of long-term antiretroviral therapy in people with HIV. Profiled with immunoSEQ multiplex PCR; TCRdb holds only in-frame clones, not every one. The table lists over 25,000 clones, roughly 96% of them singletons, with roughly 2.5% in the top ten. The sequencing used unsorted PBMCs, collected 6.5 to 6.6 years after starting antiretroviral therapy. The receptors stem from a man aged 25-45 years with HIV. The CDR3 runs from the conserved cysteine through the conserved F or W. D genes are given only for firm matches. Size values are once, few and many counts, or a class for expanded clones, and some rows have none.

V	size	J	D	CDR3	DNA
TRBV6-6	-	TRBJ1-2	-	CASRPDSGYGYTF	TGTGCCAGCAGGCCGGACAGTGGCTATGGCTACACCTTC
TRBV7-2	-	TRBJ2-3	TRBD2	CASSLGWVAGDRDTQYF	TGTGCCAGCAGCTTAGGATGGGTAGCGGGTGACCGAGATACGCAGTATTTT
TRBV2	-	TRBJ2-3	TRBD2	CASSGVAGGYTDTQYF	TGTGCCAGCAGTGGAGTAGCGGGGGGATACACAGATACGCAGTATTTT
TRBV7-7	-	TRBJ2-5	TRBD2	CASSPRGAGGRETQYF	TGTGCTAGCAGCCCCAGGGGCGCGGGAGGGAGAGAGACCCAGTACTTC
TRBV29-1	-	TRBJ1-2	-	CSVASGIDDGYTF	TGCAGCGTTGCTTCAGGAATAGACGATGGCTACACCTTC
TRBV4-1	-	TRBJ1-2	-	CASSQGRGLDYGYTF	TGCGCCAGCAGCCAAGGACGGGGTTTGGACTATGGCTACACCTTC
TRBV29-1	-	TRBJ2-5	TRBD2	CSVAVIPGWREGKETQYF	TGCAGCGTTGCCGTAATACCGGGTTGGCGGGAGGGGAAGGAGACCCAGTACTTC
TRBV7-2	-	TRBJ2-1	TRBD1	CASSLGGQAANEQFF	TGTGCCAGCAGCTTAGGGGGACAGGCGGCGAATGAGCAGTTCTTC
TRBV7-6	once	TRBJ1-2	TRBD1	CASSEGQGGRHGYTF	TGTGCCAGCAGCGAGGGACAGGGAGGAAGGCATGGCTACACCTTC
TRBV19	-	TRBJ2-3	-	CASSRDASSTDTQYF	TGTGCCAGTAGTCGGGACGCCTCTAGCACAGATACGCAGTATTTT
TRBV5-1	-	TRBJ2-7	TRBD2	CASSLYPGTSYEQYF	TGCGCCAGCTCCCTCTACCCCGGGACTAGCTACGAGCAGTACTTC
TRBV2	-	TRBJ2-3	-	CASSAPRHRSTDTQYF	TGTGCCAGCAGTGCCCCCCGGCACAGAAGCACAGATACGCAGTATTTT
TRBV7-9	once	TRBJ1-3	-	CASSLTGSGNTIYF	TGTGCCAGCAGCTTAACAGGATCTGGAAACACCATATATTTT
TRBV6-1	few	TRBJ2-3	TRBD2	CASITGLAADTQYF	TGTGCCAGCATCACGGGACTAGCTGCCGATACGCAGTATTTT
TRBV7-3	-	TRBJ2-7	-	CASSVGGLNEQYF	TGTGCCAGCAGCGTGGGAGGCTTAAACGAGCAGTACTTC
TRBV4-3	-	TRBJ1-1	TRBD1	CASSHRQGLTEAFF	TGCGCCAGCAGCCACCGACAGGGGTTGACTGAAGCTTTCTTT
TRBV4-3	-	TRBJ2-7	TRBD1	CASSQVGTGAEQYF	TGCGCCAGCAGCCAAGTGGGGACAGGGGCCGAGCAGTACTTC
TRBV11-3	-	TRBJ2-7	TRBD2	CASSLQGLASYEQYF	TGTGCCAGCAGCTTACAAGGACTAGCGAGTTACGAGCAGTACTTC
TRBV5-1	-	TRBJ2-1	-	CASSSGTFSYNEQFF	TGCGCCAGCAGCTCCGGGACATTCTCCTACAATGAGCAGTTCTTC
TRBV7-9	-	TRBJ2-4	TRBD1	CASSVSQGEGANIQYF	TGTGCCAGCAGCGTATCACAGGGAGAGGGGGCCAACATTCAGTACTTC
TRBV12-5	-	TRBJ1-3	TRBD1	CASGLVSRDRGSGNTIYF	TGTGCTAGTGGTTTGGTATCCCGGGACAGGGGCTCTGGAAACACCATATATTTT
TRBV6-5	once	TRBJ1-2	-	CASSYPLSSGYTF	TGTGCCAGCAGTTACCCTCTCTCCAGTGGCTACACCTTC
TRBV2	-	TRBJ1-1	-	CASRGPPGGSLAFF	TGTGCCAGCAGGGGACCCCCGGGGGGATCGCTGGCTTTCTTT
TRBV27	-	TRBJ2-1	TRBD1	CASSLRTGGWDEQFF	TGTGCCAGCAGTTTAAGGACAGGGGGCTGGGATGAGCAGTTCTTC
TRBV4-3	-	TRBJ2-2	TRBD2	CASSQGRASGFTGELFF	TGCGCCAGCAGCCAGGGCCGGGCTAGCGGGTTCACCGGGGAGCTGTTTTTT
TRBV30	-	TRBJ1-3	-	CAWSLRSRSGNTIYF	TGTGCCTGGAGTTTACGGTCCCGCTCTGGAAACACCATATATTTT
TRBV19	-	TRBJ2-1	TRBD2	CASRGLAGVNEQFF	TGTGCCAGTAGGGGACTAGCGGGAGTCAATGAGCAGTTCTTC
TRBV4-3	-	TRBJ2-6	TRBD1	CASRRAGGASSGANVLTF	TGCGCCAGCAGGAGAGCAGGGGGCGCCAGCTCTGGGGCCAACGTCCTGACTTTC
TRBV9	-	TRBJ2-2	-	CASSAPRGGELFF	TGTGCCAGCAGCGCCCCTCGGGGCGGGGAGCTGTTTTTT
TRBV6-1	-	TRBJ1-4	TRBD1	CASTLRTGSQKLFF	TGTGCCAGCACGCTCCGGACAGGGTCCCAAAAACTGTTTTTT
TRBV6-5	-	TRBJ1-6	-	CATHDRRSYNSPLHF	TGTGCCACCCACGATAGACGCTCCTATAATTCACCCCTCCACTTT
TRBV9	-	TRBJ1-4	TRBD1	CASSVEGRGHEKLFF	TGTGCCAGCAGCGTAGAAGGCAGGGGGCATGAAAAACTGTTTTTT
TRBV7-9	-	TRBJ2-7	TRBD2	CASSTRTSGASYEQYF	TGTGCCAGCAGCACTCGGACTAGCGGGGCCTCCTACGAGCAGTACTTC
TRBV10-2	-	TRBJ2-1	-	CASSGSNEQFF	TGCGCCAGCAGTGGGTCCAATGAGCAGTTCTTC
TRBV11-3	once	TRBJ2-1	TRBD1	CASSQNRGEQFF	TGTGCCAGCAGCCAAAACAGGGGTGAGCAGTTCTTC
TRBV6-1	-	TRBJ1-1	-	CASSVWRNTEAFF	TGTGCCAGCAGTGTCTGGCGGAACACTGAAGCTTTCTTT
TRBV19	few	TRBJ2-6	-	CASSFRETSGANVLTF	TGTGCCAGTAGTTTCCGGGAAACCTCTGGGGCCAACGTCCTGACTTTC
TRBV4-3	-	TRBJ2-7	-	CASSQDRFGGRGYEQYF	TGCGCCAGCAGCCAAGATCGGTTTGGGGGCAGGGGCTACGAGCAGTACTTC